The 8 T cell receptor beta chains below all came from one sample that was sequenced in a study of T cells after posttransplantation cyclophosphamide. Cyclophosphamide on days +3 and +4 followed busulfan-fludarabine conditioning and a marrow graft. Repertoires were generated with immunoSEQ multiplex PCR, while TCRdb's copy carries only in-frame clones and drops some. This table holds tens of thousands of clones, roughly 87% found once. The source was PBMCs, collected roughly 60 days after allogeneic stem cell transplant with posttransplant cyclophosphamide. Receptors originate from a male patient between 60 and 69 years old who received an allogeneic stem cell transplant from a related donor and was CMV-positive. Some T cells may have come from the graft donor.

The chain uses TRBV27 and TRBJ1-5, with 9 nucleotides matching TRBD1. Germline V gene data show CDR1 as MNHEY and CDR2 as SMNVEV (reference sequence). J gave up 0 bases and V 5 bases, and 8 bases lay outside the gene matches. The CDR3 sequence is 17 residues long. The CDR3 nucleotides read TGTGCCAGCAGTCCGCAACGGGACAGGGCTAGCAATCAGCCCCAGCATTTT. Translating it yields CASSPQRDRASNQPQHF.

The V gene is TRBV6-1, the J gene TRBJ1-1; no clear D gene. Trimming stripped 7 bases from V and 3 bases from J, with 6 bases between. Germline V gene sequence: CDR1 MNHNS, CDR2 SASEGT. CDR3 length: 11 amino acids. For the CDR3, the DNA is TGTGCCAGCATTACTTACACTGAAGCTTTCTTT. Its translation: CASITYTEAFF.

The CDR3 reads CASKDRPSWQINEKLFF. As DNA, the CDR3 is TGTGCCAGTAAAGATCGGCCTAGTTGGCAGATTAATGAAAAACTGTTTTTT. The chain uses TRBV19 and TRBJ1-4, with D uncertain. V lost 7 bases and J lost 4, with 22 bases in between. CDR1 and CDR2 (germline): LNHDA, SQIVND (reference sequence). CDR3 size: 17 residues.

The CDR3 DNA reads TGTGCCAGCACCCCCCAGGCGGGCGGTGGGGCCAACGTCCTGACTTTC. Its protein product is CASTPQAGGGANVLTF. The rearrangement uses TRBV6-4 and TRBJ2-6; a weak D match, TRBD2 (5 bases). This CDR3 has 16 residues. V was trimmed by 7 bases and J by 3 bases, leaving 16 bases between them. CDR1 is MRHNA and CDR2 is SNTAGT in the germline V gene.

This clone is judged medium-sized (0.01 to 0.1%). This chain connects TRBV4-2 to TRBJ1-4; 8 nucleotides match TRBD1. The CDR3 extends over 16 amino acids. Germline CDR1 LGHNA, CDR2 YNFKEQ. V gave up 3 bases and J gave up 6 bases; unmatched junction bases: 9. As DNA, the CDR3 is TGTGCCAGCAGCCACATGACAGGGGCCGAGGATGAAAAACTGTTTTTT. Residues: CASSHMTGAEDEKLFF.

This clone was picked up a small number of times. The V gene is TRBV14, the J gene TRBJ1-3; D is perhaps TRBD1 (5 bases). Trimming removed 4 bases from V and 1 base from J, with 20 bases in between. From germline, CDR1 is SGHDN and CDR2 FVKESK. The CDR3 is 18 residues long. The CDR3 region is CASSLLGQGVPSGNTIYF. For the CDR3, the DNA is TGTGCCAGCAGCCTGCTAGGGCAGGGCGTCCCATCTGGAAACACCATATATTTT.

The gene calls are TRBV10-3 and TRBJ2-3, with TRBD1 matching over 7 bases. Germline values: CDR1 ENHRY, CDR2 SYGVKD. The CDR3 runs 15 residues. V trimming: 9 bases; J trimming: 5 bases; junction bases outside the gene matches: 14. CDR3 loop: CAIHGTASQGDTQYF. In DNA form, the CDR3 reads TGTGCCATTCACGGGACAGCTAGTCAGGGAGATACGCAGTATTTT.

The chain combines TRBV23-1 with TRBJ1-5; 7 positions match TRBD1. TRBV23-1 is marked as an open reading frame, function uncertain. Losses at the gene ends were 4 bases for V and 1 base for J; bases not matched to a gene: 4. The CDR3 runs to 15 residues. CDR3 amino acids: CASSLPQGSNQPQHF. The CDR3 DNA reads TGCGCCAGCAGTCTACCACAGGGGAGCAATCAGCCCCAGCATTTT.